Following are 10 T cell receptor beta chains from one sample sequenced in a study of T cells after yellow fever vaccination (dated by TCRdb to the late 2010s). Library generation was performed with 5' RACE. Reads for this sample came from an Illumina NovaSeq 6000. In TCRdb, the public reads were trimmed at Q25 with fastp and aligned with MiXCR, with productive beta chains retained. Each CDR3 protein gets just one entry, which takes the most common genes and DNA from the rows behind it. Counted in this sample were some 240,000 distinct CDR3 sequences; around 5.2% of them appeared once. The ten most abundant clones make up roughly 3.5% of the sample. In the paper's terms, the treatment or condition label means: live attenuated yellow fever vaccine strain. Sequences were derived from CD4+ T cells sorted from PBMCs, sampled on the day of the yellow fever booster vaccination. These receptors were taken from a man younger than 35 who received the YFV17D yellow fever vaccine.

This clonotype was seen a few times. DNA for the CDR3: TGTGCCAGCTCACCCAAAGGACAATCTCACTACAATGAGCAGTTCTTC. It translates to CASSPKGQSHYNEQFF. The chain couples TRBV18 to TRBJ2-1; tentative D call: TRBD1 (5 bases). CDR1 and CDR2 from the germline V gene are KGHSH and LQKENI. The V end lost 3 bases, the J end lost 3 bases, and 15 bases lay between the germline ends. The CDR3 is 16 residues long.

The chain uses TRBV20-1 and TRBJ1-5; 11 bases align to TRBD1. V trimming: 4 bases; J trimming: 7 bases; junction bases outside the gene matches: 12. This CDR3 contains 16 residues. CDR1 is DFQATT and CDR2 is SNEGSKA in the germline V gene (reference sequence). The chain's CDR3 is CSAILPGGTGGQPQHF. In nucleotides, the CDR3 is TGCAGTGCTATCCTCCCCGGAGGGACAGGGGGACAGCCCCAGCATTTT.

CDR3 in amino acids: CASSLDGLGGEEYV. Written as DNA, the CDR3 is TGCGCCAGCAGCTTGGATGGGCTTGGGGGCGAGGAGTACGTC. This rearrangement joins TRBV5-1 to TRBJ2-7, with D maybe TRBD1 (6 bases). Germline V lookup: CDR1 SGHRS, CDR2 YFSETQ. The CDR3 has 14 amino acids.

The chain uses TRBV6-2 or TRBV6-3 and TRBJ2-5, with 7 positions matching TRBD1. Germline V gene lookup returns CDR1 MNHEY and CDR2 SVGEGT. V trimming: 4 bases; J trimming: 6 bases; junction bases outside the gene matches: 5. The CDR3 is 13 amino acids. DNA of the CDR3: TGTGCCAGCAGTTCACAGGGGTGGAAGACCCAGTACTTC. Encoded protein: CASSSQGWKTQYF.

This clonotype was counted a few times. The J gene is TRBJ2-3, the V gene TRBV30, with TRBD2 matching 7 bases. The CDR3 is made up of 13 amino acids. Germline values: CDR1 GTSNPN, CDR2 SVGIG (reference sequence). The V segment lost 0 bases and the J segment 9 bases; nucleotides outside the gene matches: 6. This CDR3 reads CAWSVKAGGTQYF. The DNA of the CDR3 is TGTGCCTGGAGTGTAAAGGCCGGGGGGACGCAGTATTTT.

This clonotype was observed a few times. The chain couples TRBV7-2 to TRBJ2-1, with 10 bases identical to TRBD1. There are 15 residues in the CDR3. CDR1 is SGHTA and CDR2 is FQGNSA in the germline V gene. The V segment lost 4 bases and the J segment 8 bases; nucleotides outside the gene matches: 8. CDR3 residues: CASSSRDRGWYEQFF. The DNA for the CDR3 is TGTGCCAGCAGCTCCCGGGACAGGGGTTGGTATGAGCAGTTCTTC.

This chain uses TRBV5-1 with TRBJ2-7; D is unresolved. The V end lost 0 bases, the J end lost 2 bases, and 15 bases lay between the germline ends. The CDR3 runs 16 residues. Germline V gives CDR1 SGHRS, CDR2 YFSETQ. CDR3 sequence (DNA): TGCGCCAGCAGCTTGGCCTCAGGCGACGTTCCCTACGAGCAGTACGTC. It is translated as CASSLASGDVPYEQYV.

CDR3 DNA: TGTGCCAGCAGTTACCGGGACATCAACATTCAGTACTTC. This encodes CASSYRDINIQYF. The chain has TRBV12-3 or TRBV12-4 and TRBJ2-4, with D possibly TRBD1 on 6 matching bases. The CDR3 contains 13 residues. The V gene lost 4 bases and the J gene lost 7 bases, with 11 bases spanning the gap.

The V gene is TRBV19, the J gene TRBJ1-5; D ambiguous. The CDR3 runs to 15 residues. In germline, CDR1 is LNHDA, CDR2 SQIVND (reference sequence). The ends were cut back, 6 bases at V and 0 bases at J, with 12 bases in the middle. The CDR3 region is CASSGGSYSNQPQHF. CDR3 sequence (DNA): TGTGCCAGTAGCGGAGGGTCTTATAGCAATCAGCCCCAGCATTTT.

The rearrangement links TRBV6-1 to TRBJ2-2; unclear D gene. The V and J ends lost 4 bases and 1 base respectively, with 4 bases between them. CDR1 and CDR2 from the germline V gene are MNHNS and SASEGT. CDR3 length: 13 amino acids. CDR3 residues: CASSAENTGELFF. The CDR3, as DNA: TGTGCCAGCAGTGCGGAGAACACCGGGGAGCTGTTTTTT.